What follows is one T cell receptor (beta chain) and its context. Its specific antigen is unknown. Base qualities were left out, and no much larger clone turns up one base away. TCRbeta CDR3 regions were amplified from genomic DNA using the immunoSEQ Assay, a bias-controlled multiplex PCR. Turning to the authors' computational methods: Nucleated cell counts per sample were estimated from amplification of reference gene primers within the assay. Sequence reads were collapsed and filtered to measure the absolute abundance of every unique TCRbeta CDR3 rearrangement. For each sample, productive Simpson clonality was calculated by taking the square root of Simpson's diversity index across productive rearrangements. Sourced from immuneACCESS, this table was stored by TCRdb with only in-frame sequences that have V and J called. A share of the clones is absent; for the studies checked, an unresolved V gene accounts for under half, and the remainder has no known explanation. V, J and clone size were drawn from that table, and D and trimming were deduced from the DNA. The sample profile shows some 200,000 clones; just over 85% of them were found once. In total, the top ten clones hold about 6% of the sample.

Collaborating institutions collected whole blood in K2EDTA tubes following their own protocols. For TCRbeta analysis, collaborators shipped samples as frozen whole blood, isolated PBMCs, or DNA extracted from either of those sample types. This sample stems from a study of blood T cell repertoires in COVID-19 (dated by TCRdb to between 2020 and 2021). Background for the entire study: Collaborator samples came from the United States, Italy and Spain and covered acute and convalescent phases of COVID-19. The material from the prospective study consisted of cDNA or gDNA derived from T cells, B-cell-depleted T cells, or PBMCs. Deeply sampled blood TCRbeta repertoires from subjects exposed to, actively infected with, or recovered from COVID-19 were included in the dataset. The repertoires were released in a freely available public database intended as a resource for research on the immune response to SARS-CoV-2. Samples were obtained from the ongoing ImmuneRACE study (first 160 participants) and from 1,000 to 1,500 subjects provided by 6 global collaborators. The sample metadata nearly always contained a de-identified subject ID, COVID-19 status, age in years and sex. Where HLA class I and class II types were available, the types were taken from metadata supplied by the sample provider, not from assay-based typing. Broader findings and caveats from the paper: The quantity of clinical and demographic metadata differed by source and by participant and was supplied without curation.

V is clipped by 5 bases and J by 4 bases, and the sequence between their germline boundaries is 10 bases long. The germline V gene encodes CDR1 SGHTS and CDR2 YDEGEE. The CDR3 goes from the cysteine to the phenylalanine over 12 residues. CDR3 DNA is the only sequence kept; it has 36 bases, read in frame from the first base. Recombination connected TRBV5-8 to TRBJ2-7, with the D gene not clear enough to name. This clonotype originated in a man older than 75 with acute or convalescent COVID-19. Source material: peripheral blood. Here the CDR3 is given as CASRFSAYEQYF. The base sequence is TGTGCCAGCAGATTCAGCGCGTACGAGCAGTACTTC.